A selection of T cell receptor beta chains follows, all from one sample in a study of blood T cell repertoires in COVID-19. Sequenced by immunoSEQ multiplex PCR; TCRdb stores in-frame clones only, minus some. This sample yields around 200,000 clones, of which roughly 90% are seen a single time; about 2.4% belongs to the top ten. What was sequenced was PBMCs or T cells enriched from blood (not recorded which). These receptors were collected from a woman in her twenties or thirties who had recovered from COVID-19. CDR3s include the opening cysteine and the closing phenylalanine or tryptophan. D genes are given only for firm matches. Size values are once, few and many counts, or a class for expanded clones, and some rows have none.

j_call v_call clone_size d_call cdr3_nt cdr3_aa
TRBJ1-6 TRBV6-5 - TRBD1 TGTGCCAGCAGTAACCGACAGGGGGCGAGGTCACCCCTCCACTTT CASSNRQGARSPLHF
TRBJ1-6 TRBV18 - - TGTGCCAGCTCACCCCAGGCAACCTATAATTCACCCCTCCACTTT CASSPQATYNSPLHF
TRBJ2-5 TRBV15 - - TGTGCCACCAGCAGAGATCAGTATGAGACCCAGTACTTC CATSRDQYETQYF
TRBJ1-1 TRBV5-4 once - TGTGCCAGCAGCTTGGGACGGGGGACTGAAGCTTTCTTT CASSLGRGTEAFF
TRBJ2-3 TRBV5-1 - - TGCGCCAGCAGCCCCCCGACAGGGAAGGAGGGAGATACGCAGTATTTT CASSPPTGKEGDTQYF
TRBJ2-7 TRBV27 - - TGTGCCAGCAGCCCGTCCCGCTACGAGCAGTACTTC CASSPSRYEQYF
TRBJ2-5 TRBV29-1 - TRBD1 TGCAGCGTGGATACAGGGGGAGAGACCCAGTACTTC CSVDTGGETQYF
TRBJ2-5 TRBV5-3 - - TGTGCCAGAAGCCCGGGGGAGGACGAGACCCAGTACTTC CARSPGEDETQYF
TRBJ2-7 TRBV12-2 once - TGTGCAAGTCGCTTAGCGATGGCCAGGCCCTACGAGCAGTACTTC CASRLAMARPYEQYF
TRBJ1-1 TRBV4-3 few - TGCGCCAGCAGCCAAGTTCGGTACAGGGAAGCTTTCTTT CASSQVRYREAFF
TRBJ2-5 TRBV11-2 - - TGTGCCAGCAGCCCGAAAGGGCTGCTCGGGGCCCAGTACTTC CASSPKGLLGAQYF
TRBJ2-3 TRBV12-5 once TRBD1 TGTGCTAGTGGTTTGGTACTAGGGGGCCAGGGCACAGATACGCAGTATTTT CASGLVLGGQGTDTQYF
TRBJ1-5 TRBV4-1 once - TGCGCCAGCAGCCAGCTCAAGCAAGCCGACAATCAGCCCCAGCATTTT CASSQLKQADNQPQHF
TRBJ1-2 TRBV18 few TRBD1 TGTGCCAGCTCAACCGGGACAGGCGACTATGGCTACACCTTC CASSTGTGDYGYTF
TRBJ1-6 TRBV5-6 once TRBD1 TGTGCCAGCAGCTTTGACAGGGGCTCCTATAATTCACCCCTCCACTTT CASSFDRGSYNSPLHF
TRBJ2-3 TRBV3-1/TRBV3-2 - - TGTGCCAGCAGCCAAGGAACCAGGGAGGGCACAGATACGCAGTATTTT CASSQGTREGTDTQYF
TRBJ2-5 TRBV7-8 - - TGTGCCAGCAGCCCCGACATCGCATTTCAGTACTTC CASSPDIAFQYF
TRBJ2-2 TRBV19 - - TGTGCCAGTACCCGGTTTGGGCCCAACACCGGGGAGCTGTTTTTT CASTRFGPNTGELFF
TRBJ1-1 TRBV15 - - TGTGCCACCAGCAGACCACCGAGGAGCCTGAACACTGAAGCTTTCTTT CATSRPPRSLNTEAFF
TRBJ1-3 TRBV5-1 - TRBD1 TGCGCCAGCAGCCCGACAGGGGGCTCTGGAAACACCATATATTTT CASSPTGGSGNTIYF
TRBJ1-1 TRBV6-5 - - TGTGCCAGCAGCCCCCGACGGGTGAACACTGAAGCTTTCTTT CASSPRRVNTEAFF
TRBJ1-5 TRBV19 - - TGTGCCAGTAGTCCACGACAGCGCAATCAGCCCCAGCATTTT CASSPRQRNQPQHF
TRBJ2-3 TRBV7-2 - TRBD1 TGTGCCAGCAGCCCTTTGGGGACAGGGGTCACAGATACGCAGTATTTT CASSPLGTGVTDTQYF
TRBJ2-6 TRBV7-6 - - TGTGCCAGCAGCTCCTACTCTGGGGCCAACGTCCTGACTTTC CASSSYSGANVLTF
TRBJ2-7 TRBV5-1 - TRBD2 TGCGCCAGCAGCTCCGGGGGGAGCTCCTACGAGCAGTACTTC CASSSGGSSYEQYF
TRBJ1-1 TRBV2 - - TGTGCCAGCAGGTGGGGAGACGCTGAAGCTTTCTTT CASRWGDAEAFF
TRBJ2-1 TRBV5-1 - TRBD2 TGCGCCAGCAGCGTAGGACTAGCGGGGGGGCCGGACAATGAGCAGTTCTTC CASSVGLAGGPDNEQFF
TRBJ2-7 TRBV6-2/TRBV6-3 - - TGTGCCAGCAGTTACCCTCAAGTAGCCTACGAGCAGTACTTC CASSYPQVAYEQYF
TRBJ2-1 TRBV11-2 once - TGTGCCAGCAGCCTTACAGGGTCGAGCTCCTACAATGAGCAGTTCTTC CASSLTGSSSYNEQFF
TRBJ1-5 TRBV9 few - TGTGCCAGCAGCACAGACGCCGGCTTACCCCAGCATTTT CASSTDAGLPQHF
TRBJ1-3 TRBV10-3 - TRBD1 TGTGCCATCAGTGACCAACAGGGGGCGAACACCATATATTTT CAISDQQGANTIYF
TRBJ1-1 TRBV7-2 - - TGTGCCAGCAGCTTAGCCTCCCCAGGGGACACTGAAGCTTTCTTT CASSLASPGDTEAFF
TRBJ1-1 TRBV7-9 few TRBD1 TGTGCCAGCAGCTTAGCGAGGACAGGGGCCTCTGAAGCTTTCTTT CASSLARTGASEAFF
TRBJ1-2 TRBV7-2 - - TGTGCCAGCAGCTTTCTGGGACAAAACTATGGCTACACCTTC CASSFLGQNYGYTF
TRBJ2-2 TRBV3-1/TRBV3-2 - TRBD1 TGTGCCAGCACCCGGACAGGGGACACCGGGGAGCTGTTTTTT CASTRTGDTGELFF